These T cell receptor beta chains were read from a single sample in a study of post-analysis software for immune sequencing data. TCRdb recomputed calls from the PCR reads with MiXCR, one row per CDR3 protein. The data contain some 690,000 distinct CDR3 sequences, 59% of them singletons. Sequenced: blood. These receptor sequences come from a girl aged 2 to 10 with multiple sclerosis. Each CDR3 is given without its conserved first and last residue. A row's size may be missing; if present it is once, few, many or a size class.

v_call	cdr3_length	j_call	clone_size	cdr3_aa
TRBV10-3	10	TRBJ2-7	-	AISAGQYEQY
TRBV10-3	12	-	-	AISETSGGYEQY
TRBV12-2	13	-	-	ASRLFGGPPYEQY
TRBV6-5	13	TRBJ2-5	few	ASRPWTVEQETQY
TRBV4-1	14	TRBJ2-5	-	ASSQVKGAKGETQY
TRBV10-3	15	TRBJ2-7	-	ATQPGTGLAGAHEQY
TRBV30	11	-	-	AWSSGSRETQY
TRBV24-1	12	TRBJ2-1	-	ATSAGSGYNEQF
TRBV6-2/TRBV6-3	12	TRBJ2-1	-	ASSWGAVYNEQF
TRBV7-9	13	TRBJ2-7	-	ASSFWTSGAYEQY
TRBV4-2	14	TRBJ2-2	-	ASSQDVIALGRELF
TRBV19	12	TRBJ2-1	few	ASSIPGQNNEQF
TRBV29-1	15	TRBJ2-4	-	SVRKIGGRRVKNIQY
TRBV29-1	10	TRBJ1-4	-	SVEDPGEKLF
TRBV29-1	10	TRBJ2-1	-	SVVTDYNEQF
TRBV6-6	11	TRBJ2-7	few	ASRKTGVYEQY
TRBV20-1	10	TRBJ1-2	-	SASQTPYDYT
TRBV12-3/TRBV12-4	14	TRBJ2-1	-	ASSGGQGLDYNEQF
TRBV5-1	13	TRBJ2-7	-	ASSLAPRDRAEQY
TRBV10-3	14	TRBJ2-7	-	AITKNTGSESYEQY
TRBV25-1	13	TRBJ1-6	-	ASSPGPIYNSPLH
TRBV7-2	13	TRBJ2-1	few	ASSSQGDSYNEQF
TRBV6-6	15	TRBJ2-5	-	ASSYGAAGVIGETQY
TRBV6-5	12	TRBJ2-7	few	ASSYSRTVYEQY
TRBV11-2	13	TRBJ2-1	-	ASSLVLAGNNEQF
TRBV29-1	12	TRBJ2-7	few	SVVEQATSYEQY
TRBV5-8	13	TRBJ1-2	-	ASRQDRVANYGYT
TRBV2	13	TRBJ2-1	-	ASSSPPSSYNEQF
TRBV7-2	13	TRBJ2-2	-	ASSSSGGVHGELF
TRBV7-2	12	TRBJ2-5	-	ASSSSRTEETQY
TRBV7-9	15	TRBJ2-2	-	ASRNSFGQGTPGELF
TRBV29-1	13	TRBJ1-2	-	SVAGGGRDQYGYT
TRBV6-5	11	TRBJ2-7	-	ASSSPRGHEQY
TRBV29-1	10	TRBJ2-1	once	SVAGLAGKQF
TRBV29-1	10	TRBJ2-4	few	SALSNRGIQY
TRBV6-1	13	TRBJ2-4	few	ASMGGTLAKNIQY
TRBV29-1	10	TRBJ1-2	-	SAVQGMDGYT
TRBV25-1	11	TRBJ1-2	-	ASSDLGPTGYT
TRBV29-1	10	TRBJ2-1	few	SPSGPDNEQF
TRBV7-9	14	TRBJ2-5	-	ASSPTSGGTQETQY